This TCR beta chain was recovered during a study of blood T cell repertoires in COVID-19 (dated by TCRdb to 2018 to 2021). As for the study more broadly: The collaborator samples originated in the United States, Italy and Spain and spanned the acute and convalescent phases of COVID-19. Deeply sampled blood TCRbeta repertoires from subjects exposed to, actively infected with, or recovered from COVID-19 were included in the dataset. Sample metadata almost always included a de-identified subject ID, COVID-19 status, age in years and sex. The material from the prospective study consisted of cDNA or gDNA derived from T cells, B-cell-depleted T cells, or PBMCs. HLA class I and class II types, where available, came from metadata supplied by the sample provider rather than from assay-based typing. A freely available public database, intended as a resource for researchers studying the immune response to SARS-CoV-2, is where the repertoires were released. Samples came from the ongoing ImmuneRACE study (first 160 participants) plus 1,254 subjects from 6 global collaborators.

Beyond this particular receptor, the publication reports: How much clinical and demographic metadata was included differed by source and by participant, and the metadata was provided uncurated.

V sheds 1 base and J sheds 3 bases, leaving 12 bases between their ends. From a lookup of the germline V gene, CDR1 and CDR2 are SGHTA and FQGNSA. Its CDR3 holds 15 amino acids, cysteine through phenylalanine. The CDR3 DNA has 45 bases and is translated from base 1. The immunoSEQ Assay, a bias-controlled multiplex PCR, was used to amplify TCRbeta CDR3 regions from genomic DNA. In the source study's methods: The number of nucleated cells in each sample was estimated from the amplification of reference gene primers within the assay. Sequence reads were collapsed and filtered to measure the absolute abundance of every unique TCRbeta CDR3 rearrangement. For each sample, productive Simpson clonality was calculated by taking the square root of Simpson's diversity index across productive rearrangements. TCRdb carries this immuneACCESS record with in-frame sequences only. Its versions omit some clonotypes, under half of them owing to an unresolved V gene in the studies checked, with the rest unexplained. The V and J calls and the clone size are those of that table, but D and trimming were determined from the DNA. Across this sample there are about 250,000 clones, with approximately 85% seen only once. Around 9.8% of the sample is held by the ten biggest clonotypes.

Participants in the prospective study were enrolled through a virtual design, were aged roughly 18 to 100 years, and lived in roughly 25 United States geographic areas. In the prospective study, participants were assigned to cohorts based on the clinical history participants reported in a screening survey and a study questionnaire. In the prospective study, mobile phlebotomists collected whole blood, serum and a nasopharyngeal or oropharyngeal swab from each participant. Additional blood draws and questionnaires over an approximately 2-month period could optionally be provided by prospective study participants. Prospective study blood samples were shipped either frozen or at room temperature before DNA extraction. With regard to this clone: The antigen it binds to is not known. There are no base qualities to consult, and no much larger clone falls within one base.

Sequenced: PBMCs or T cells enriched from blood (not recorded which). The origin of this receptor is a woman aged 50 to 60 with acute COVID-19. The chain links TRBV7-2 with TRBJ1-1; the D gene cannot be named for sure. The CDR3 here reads CASSLDSGGHTEAFF. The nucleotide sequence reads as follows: TGTGCCAGCAGCTTAGACTCGGGAGGCCACACTGAAGCTTTCTTT.